This entry features one TCR beta chain sequence. In the original workflow: Researchers report that nucleated cell counts were estimated from reference gene primer amplification. Sequenced by immunoSEQ multiplex PCR; TCRdb stores in-frame clones only, minus some. The V and J calls and clone size were taken over from that table, and D and trimming were inferred from the DNA. The sample carries approximately 320,000 clones, about 82% recorded once. This entry is derived from a study of blood T cell repertoires in COVID-19. Trimming took 4 bases from V and 6 from J; bases not matched to a gene: 5. The germline V gene encodes CDR1 SGHAT and CDR2 FQNNGV. The CDR3 length is 14 residues.

The sequence derives from a human donor in a cohort sampled during active COVID-19. Sequencing was performed on peripheral blood. The chain employs TRBV11-2 and TRBJ2-2; 7 positions agree with TRBD1. DNA for the CDR3: TGTGCCAGCAGCTCAGACAGGGTAGCCGGGGAGCTGTTTTTT. The encoded protein is CASSSDRVAGELFF.